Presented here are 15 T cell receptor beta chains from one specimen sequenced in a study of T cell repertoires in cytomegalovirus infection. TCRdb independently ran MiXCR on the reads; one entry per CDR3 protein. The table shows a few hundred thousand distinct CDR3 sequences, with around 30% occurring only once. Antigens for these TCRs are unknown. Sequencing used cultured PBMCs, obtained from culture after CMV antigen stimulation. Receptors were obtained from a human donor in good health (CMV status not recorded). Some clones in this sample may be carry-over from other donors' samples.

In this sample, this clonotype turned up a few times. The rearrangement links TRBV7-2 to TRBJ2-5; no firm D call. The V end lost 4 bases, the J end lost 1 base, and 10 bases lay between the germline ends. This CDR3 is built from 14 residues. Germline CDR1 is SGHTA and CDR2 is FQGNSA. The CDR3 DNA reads TGTGCCAGCAGCTCCCCTGTGGTCCAAGAGACCCAGTACTTC. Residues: CASSSPVVQETQYF.

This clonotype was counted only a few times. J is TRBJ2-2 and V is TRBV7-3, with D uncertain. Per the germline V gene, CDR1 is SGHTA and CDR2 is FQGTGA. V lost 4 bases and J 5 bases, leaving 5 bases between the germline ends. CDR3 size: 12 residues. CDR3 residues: CASSWITGELFF. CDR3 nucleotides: TGTGCCAGCAGCTGGATAACCGGGGAGCTGTTTTTT.

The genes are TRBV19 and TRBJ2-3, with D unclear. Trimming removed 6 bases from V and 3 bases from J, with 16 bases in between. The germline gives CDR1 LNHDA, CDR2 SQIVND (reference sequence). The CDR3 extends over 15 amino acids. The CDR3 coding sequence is TGTGCCAGTAGGCCACAAAAGAGGCGGACAGATACGCAGTATTTT. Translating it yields CASRPQKRRTDTQYF. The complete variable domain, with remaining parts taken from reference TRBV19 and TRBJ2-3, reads DGGITQSPKYLFRKEGQNVTLSCEQNLNHDAMYWYRQDPGQGLRLIYYSQIVNDFQKGDIAEGYSVSREKKESFPLTVTSAQKNPTAFYLCASRPQKRRTDTQYFGPGTRLTVL.

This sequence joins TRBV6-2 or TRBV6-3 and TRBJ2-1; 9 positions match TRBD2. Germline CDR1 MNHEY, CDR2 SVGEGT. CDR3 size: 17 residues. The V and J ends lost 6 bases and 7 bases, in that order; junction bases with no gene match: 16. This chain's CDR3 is CASSPPLLSGSKNEQFF. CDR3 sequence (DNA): TGTGCCAGCAGCCCCCCCCTACTTAGCGGGAGTAAGAATGAGCAGTTCTTC.

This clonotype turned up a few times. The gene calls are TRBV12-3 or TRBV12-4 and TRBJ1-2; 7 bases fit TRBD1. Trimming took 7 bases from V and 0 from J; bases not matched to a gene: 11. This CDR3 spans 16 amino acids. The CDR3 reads CASTLDRRLSNYGYTF. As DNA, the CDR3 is TGTGCCAGCACCCTGGACAGGAGGCTTTCTAACTATGGCTACACCTTC.

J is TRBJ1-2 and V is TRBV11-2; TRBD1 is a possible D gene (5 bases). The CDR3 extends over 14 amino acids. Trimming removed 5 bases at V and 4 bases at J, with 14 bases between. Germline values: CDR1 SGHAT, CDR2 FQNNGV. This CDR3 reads CASSPTETVYGYTF. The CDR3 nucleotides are TGTGCCAGCAGCCCGACAGAGACGGTCTATGGCTACACCTTC.

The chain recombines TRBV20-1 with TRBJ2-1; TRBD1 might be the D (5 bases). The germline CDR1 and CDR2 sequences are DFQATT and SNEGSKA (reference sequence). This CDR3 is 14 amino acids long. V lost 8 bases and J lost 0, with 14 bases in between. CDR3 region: CSIQGSYSYNEQFF. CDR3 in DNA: TGCAGTATTCAGGGAAGCTACTCCTACAATGAGCAGTTCTTC.

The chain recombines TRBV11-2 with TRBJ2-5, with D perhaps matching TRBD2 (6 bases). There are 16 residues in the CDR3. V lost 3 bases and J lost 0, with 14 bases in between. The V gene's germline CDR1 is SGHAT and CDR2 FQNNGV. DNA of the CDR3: TGTGCCAGCAGCTTTTCGGCGGGAATGTACCAAGAGACCCAGTACTTC. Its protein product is CASSFSAGMYQETQYF. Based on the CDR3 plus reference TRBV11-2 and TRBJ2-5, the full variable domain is EAGVAQSPRYKIIEKRQSVAFWCNPISGHATLYWYQQILGQGPKLLIQFQNNGVVDDSQLPKDRFSAERLKGVDSTLKIQPAKLEDSAVYLCASSFSAGMYQETQYFGPGTRLLVL.

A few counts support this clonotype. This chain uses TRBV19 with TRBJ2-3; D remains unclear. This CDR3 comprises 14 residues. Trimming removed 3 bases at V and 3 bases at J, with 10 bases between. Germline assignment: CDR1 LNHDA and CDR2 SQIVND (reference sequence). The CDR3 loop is CASSILRGTDTQYF. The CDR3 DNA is TGTGCCAGTAGTATTTTAAGAGGAACAGATACGCAGTATTTT.

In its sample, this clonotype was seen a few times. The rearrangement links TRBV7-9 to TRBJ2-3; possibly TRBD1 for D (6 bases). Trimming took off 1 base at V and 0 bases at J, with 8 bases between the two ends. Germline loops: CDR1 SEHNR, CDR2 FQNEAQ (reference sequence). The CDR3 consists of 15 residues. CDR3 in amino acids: CASSLGQGSTDTQYF. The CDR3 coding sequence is TGTGCCAGCAGCTTAGGTCAGGGGAGCACAGATACGCAGTATTTT.

This chain's CDR3 is CASSSGHPKGYTF. The CDR3 DNA reads TGTGCCAGCAGCTCCGGACACCCCAAAGGCTACACCTTC. The rearrangement links TRBV7-2 to TRBJ1-2; a weak D match, TRBD1 (5 bases). V shed 4 bases and J shed 8 bases, with 14 bases lying between them. The germline V gene encodes CDR1 SGHTA and CDR2 FQGNSA. The CDR3 loop spans 13 amino acids.

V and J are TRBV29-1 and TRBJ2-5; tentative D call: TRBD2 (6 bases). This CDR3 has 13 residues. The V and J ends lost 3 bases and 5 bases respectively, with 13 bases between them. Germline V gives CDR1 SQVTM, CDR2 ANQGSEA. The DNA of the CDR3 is TGCAGCGTTGACCGGGGGACCATGGAGACCCAGTACTTC. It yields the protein CSVDRGTMETQYF.

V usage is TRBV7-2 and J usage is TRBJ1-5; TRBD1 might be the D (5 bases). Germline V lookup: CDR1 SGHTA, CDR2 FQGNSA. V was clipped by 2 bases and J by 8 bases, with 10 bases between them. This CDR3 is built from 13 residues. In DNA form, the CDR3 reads TGTGCCAGCAGCTTACGGGGGGGAGAGCCCCAGCATTTT. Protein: CASSLRGGEPQHF.

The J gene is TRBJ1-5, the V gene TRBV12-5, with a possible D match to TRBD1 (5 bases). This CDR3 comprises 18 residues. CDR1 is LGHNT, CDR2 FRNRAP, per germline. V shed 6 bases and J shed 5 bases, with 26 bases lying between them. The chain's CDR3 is CASGPPGTRAEVDQPQHF. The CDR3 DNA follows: TGTGCTAGTGGCCCCCCCGGGACGCGGGCCGAGGTTGATCAGCCCCAGCATTTT.

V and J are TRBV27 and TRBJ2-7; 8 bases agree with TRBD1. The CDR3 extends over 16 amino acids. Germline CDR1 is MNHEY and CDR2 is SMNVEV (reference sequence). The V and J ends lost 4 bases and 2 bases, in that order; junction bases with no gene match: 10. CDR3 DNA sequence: TGTGCCAGCAGTTCCTACAACCGGGACAGGACCTACGAGCAGTACTTC. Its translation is CASSSYNRDRTYEQYF.